A selection of T cell receptor beta chains follows, all from one sample in a study of blood T cell repertoires in COVID-19. Profiled with immunoSEQ multiplex PCR; TCRdb holds only in-frame clones, not every one. The sample holds approximately 300,000 clones, 85% seen once. Sequenced material: PBMCs or T cells enriched from blood (not recorded which). These TCRs come from a woman aged 25 to 45 who had been exposed to COVID-19. Each CDR3 is given with its conserved first and last residue. D genes are given only for firm matches. Size tells how often a clone was seen (once, few, many) or the class of an expanded clone, and some rows leave it out.

J gene | clone size | V gene | D gene | CDR3 protein | CDR3 DNA
TRBJ2-2 | . | TRBV7-9 | TRBD2 | CASSRGLAGLANTGELFF | TGTGCCAGCAGCCGGGGACTAGCGGGCCTCGCGAACACCGGGGAGCTGTTTTTT
TRBJ1-5 | . | TRBV2 | . | CASRTRAGGDQPQHF | TGTGCCAGCAGGACAAGGGCGGGGGGAGATCAGCCCCAGCATTTT
TRBJ1-1 | . | TRBV18 | . | CASSPLQGNTEAFF | TGTGCCAGCTCACCTCTTCAGGGGAACACTGAAGCTTTCTTT
TRBJ2-7 | . | TRBV7-6 | . | CASSVVWGQGKGEQYF | TGTGCCAGCAGCGTCGTTTGGGGTCAGGGGAAGGGCGAGCAGTACTTC
TRBJ1-6 | . | TRBV27 | TRBD1 | CASSSTGDLNSPLHF | TGTGCCAGCAGTTCCACAGGGGACCTTAATTCACCCCTCCACTTT
TRBJ2-5 | . | TRBV10-3 | . | CAISDSGITGTQYF | TGTGCCATCAGTGACTCAGGAATAACTGGGACCCAGTACTTC
TRBJ2-7 | . | TRBV19 | TRBD2 | CASSHPGLVARYEQYF | TGTGCCAGTAGTCACCCGGGACTAGTTGCAAGGTACGAGCAGTACTTC
TRBJ2-1 | . | TRBV5-4 | TRBD2 | CASSINSGLAGVREQFF | TGTGCCAGCAGCATAAACAGTGGACTAGCGGGAGTGCGAGAGCAGTTCTTC
TRBJ2-3 | . | TRBV28 | TRBD1 | CASSTGQGAQGTQYF | TGTGCCAGCAGCACAGGACAGGGGGCGCAAGGTACGCAGTATTTT
TRBJ1-1 | . | TRBV19 | TRBD1 | CASRGTGGRAFF | TGTGCCAGTAGGGGGACAGGGGGCCGGGCTTTCTTT
TRBJ1-2 | . | TRBV28 | . | CASSSTAPYGYTF | TGTGCCAGCAGTTCTACAGCTCCCTATGGCTACACCTTC
TRBJ2-2 | . | TRBV4-1 | . | CASSHDSGNTGELFF | TGCGCCAGCAGCCACGATAGCGGAAACACCGGGGAGCTGTTTTTT
TRBJ1-3 | . | TRBV28 | . | CASSSLPRSGYGNTIYF | TGTGCCAGCAGTTCCCTTCCCCGCTCGGGGTACGGAAACACCATATATTTT
TRBJ1-4 | . | TRBV28 | TRBD1 | CASSLRGLDEKLFF | TGTGCCAGCAGTCTCAGGGGGCTTGATGAAAAACTGTTTTTT
TRBJ2-7 | . | TRBV28 | . | CASSLRPYEQYF | TGTGCCAGCAGTCTTCGTCCCTACGAGCAGTACTTC
TRBJ2-7 | . | TRBV7-2 | TRBD2 | CASSLRTSGGPHEQYF | TGTGCCAGCAGCCTGCGGACTAGCGGGGGCCCCCACGAGCAGTACTTC
TRBJ2-4 | once | TRBV7-9 | TRBD2 | CASSQTSGRSKNIQYF | TGTGCCAGCAGCCAGACTAGCGGGAGGAGCAAAAACATTCAGTACTTC
TRBJ2-1 | . | TRBV27 | TRBD2 | CASSLTRTSGRRNEQFF | TGTGCCAGCAGTTTAACGAGGACTAGCGGGAGGAGAAATGAGCAGTTCTTC
TRBJ2-1 | . | TRBV10-3 | TRBD1 | CATLSGTGGNLSYNEQFF | TGTGCCACCTTATCCGGGACAGGGGGTAACCTCTCCTACAATGAGCAGTTCTTC
TRBJ2-5 | once | TRBV2 | . | CASSVQGWETQYF | TGTGCCAGCAGTGTACAGGGTTGGGAGACCCAGTACTTC
TRBJ1-2 | . | TRBV19 | . | CASSSRGLSGYTF | TGTGCCAGTAGTTCCAGGGGATTGAGTGGCTACACCTTC
TRBJ2-7 | few | TRBV29-1 | TRBD1 | CSASPGTGIYEQYF | TGCAGCGCCTCCCCCGGGACAGGGATCTACGAGCAGTACTTC
TRBJ1-2 | . | TRBV28 | TRBD1 | CASSSSPYDRENYGYTF | TGTGCCAGCAGTTCCTCCCCGTACGACAGGGAAAACTATGGCTACACCTTC
TRBJ1-6 | . | TRBV28 | TRBD1 | CASSSILTGTVNSPLHF | TGTGCCAGCAGTTCGATTCTAACCGGGACAGTCAATTCACCCCTCCACTTT
TRBJ1-1 | . | TRBV27 | . | CASNSNRDNTEAFF | TGTGCCAGCAACTCAAACCGGGATAACACTGAAGCTTTCTTT
TRBJ2-7 | . | TRBV6-5 | TRBD1 | CASRPPGGGSYEQYF | TGTGCCAGCAGACCTCCAGGGGGCGGCTCCTACGAGCAGTACTTC
TRBJ2-5 | . | TRBV6-8 | . | CASSYERSQETQYF | TGTGCCAGCAGTTACGAGCGGAGCCAAGAGACCCAGTACTTC
TRBJ2-1 | . | TRBV30 | TRBD2 | CASSTSGGEKQFF | TGTGCCTCCTCGACTAGCGGGGGGGAAAAGCAGTTCTTC
TRBJ1-2 | . | TRBV28 | TRBD1 | CASRRDSLNYGYTF | TGTGCCAGCAGACGGGACAGTCTAAACTATGGCTACACCTTC
TRBJ1-4 | . | TRBV19 | TRBD1 | CASRKGPGQRDEKLFF | TGTGCCAGTAGAAAGGGCCCGGGACAGCGAGATGAAAAACTGTTTTTT
TRBJ2-7 | . | TRBV11-2 | . | CASSSLRQGGHEQYF | TGTGCCAGCAGCTCGCTGAGACAGGGAGGCCACGAGCAGTACTTC
TRBJ2-1 | . | TRBV28 | . | CASSPGHLSSYNEQFF | TGTGCCAGCAGTCCTGGACATCTGAGCTCCTACAATGAGCAGTTCTTC
TRBJ2-5 | few | TRBV7-9 | TRBD2 | CASSLTVDSGGKTQYF | TGTGCCAGCAGTCTTACGGTGGACAGCGGGGGAAAGACCCAGTACTTC
TRBJ1-4 | . | TRBV5-1 | . | CASSQGTTNEKLFF | TGCGCCAGCAGCCAGGGTACAACTAATGAAAAACTGTTTTTT
TRBJ2-3 | once | TRBV30 | . | CAWSVASATGTDTQYF | TGTGCCTGGAGTGTCGCATCAGCGACCGGCACAGATACGCAGTATTTT
TRBJ2-3 | once | TRBV10-3 | TRBD1 | CAILRDRGPSDTQYF | TGTGCCATCCTCAGGGACAGGGGGCCGTCAGATACGCAGTATTTT
TRBJ1-5 | . | TRBV28 | . | CASSFGQNNQPQHF | TGTGCCAGCAGTTTTGGGCAGAACAATCAGCCCCAGCATTTT
TRBJ2-5 | . | TRBV6-5 | . | CASSSRVEETQYF | TGTGCCAGCAGTTCCCGGGTAGAAGAGACCCAGTACTTC
TRBJ2-5 | . | TRBV10-3 | TRBD2 | CAISGTSGGAGETQYF | TGTGCCATCAGTGGGACTAGCGGGGGGGCCGGGGAGACCCAGTACTTC
TRBJ1-1 | . | TRBV28 | . | CASSLSWQGNTEAFF | TGTGCCAGCAGTTTATCTTGGCAGGGAAACACTGAAGCTTTCTTT
TRBJ2-1 | . | TRBV7-9 | . | CASSQSGQRAHNEQFF | TGTGCCAGCAGCCAGTCGGGCCAGAGGGCCCACAATGAGCAGTTCTTC
TRBJ1-2 | . | TRBV4-1 | . | CASSHGADRAGGYTF | TGCGCCAGCAGCCACGGAGCAGACCGCGCGGGGGGCTACACCTTC
TRBJ1-5 | . | TRBV2 | TRBD1 | CASRDSGTANQPQHF | TGTGCCAGCAGGGACTCCGGGACAGCTAATCAGCCCCAGCATTTT
TRBJ1-5 | many | TRBV7-9 | . | CASSLEGSGGPQHF | TGTGCCAGCAGCTTAGAGGGGTCGGGAGGGCCCCAGCATTTT
TRBJ1-1 | . | TRBV23-1 | . | CASSQSWQGCQTEAFF | TGCGCCAGCAGTCAATCTTGGCAGGGATGTCAAACTGAAGCTTTCTTT
TRBJ2-1 | . | TRBV2 | . | CASSDNPLNEQFF | TGTGCCAGCAGTGACAATCCATTGAATGAGCAGTTCTTC
TRBJ2-2 | . | TRBV25-1 | . | CASSESVRPGELFF | TGTGCCAGCAGTGAATCGGTGCGGCCCGGGGAGCTGTTTTTT
TRBJ2-1 | . | TRBV19 | TRBD2 | CASTLAGGSNEQFF | TGTGCCAGTACCCTAGCGGGAGGGTCCAATGAGCAGTTCTTC